A selection of T cell receptor beta chains follows, all from one sample in a study of vaccination effects on CD4 cells after COVID-19. The antigens of these receptors remain unknown. The repertoire was sequenced with immunoSEQ multiplex PCR; TCRdb's copy has only in-frame clones and lacks some. This sample carries more than 40,000 clones, roughly 70% of them seen once, and the ten largest clones take approximately 25%. The specimen comprised CD4+ T cells from PBMCs cultured with HCoV-OC43 spike peptides, sampled before COVID-19 vaccination. Receptors were obtained from a human donor who received a COVID-19 vaccine. The CDR3 runs from the conserved cysteine through the conserved F or W. Fields, in order: V gene, clone size, J gene, CDR3 protein. Not all rows give a size; the values are once, few, many and, for expanded clones, a class.

TRBV10-3	-	TRBJ2-6	CAISDRGRRISGANVLTF
TRBV5-5	-	TRBJ2-7	CASSFTGQGAPYEQYF
TRBV10-3	once	TRBJ2-1	CAISDHGTARGEQFF
TRBV6-2/TRBV6-3	-	TRBJ1-5	CASSYSRLSAQHF
TRBV10-3	few	TRBJ1-1	CAATQGKEGEAFF
TRBV10-3	-	TRBJ2-1	CAIRRAGIRNEQFF
TRBV5-5	-	TRBJ1-2	CASSLSRQDYGYTF
TRBV10-3	-	TRBJ2-3	CAIKVSPTDTQYF
TRBV19	-	TRBJ2-1	CASSTSERKYNEQFF
TRBV5-8	few	TRBJ1-5	CASSFTSRQPQHF
TRBV28	-	TRBJ1-1	CASRPFKGVNTEAFF
TRBV28	once	TRBJ1-1	CASSSPGQNTEAFF
TRBV19	-	TRBJ1-2	CASSIDHSQGLYGYTF
TRBV4-2	few	TRBJ2-7	CASSQGGRSYEQYF
TRBV6-5	-	TRBJ1-1	CASGLRTGGNTEAFF
TRBV7-8	-	TRBJ2-1	CASSPLGGISPNEQFF
TRBV7-9	-	TRBJ1-2	CASSLGKGNYGYTF
TRBV4-1	few	TRBJ1-1	CASSQVENTEAFF
TRBV18	-	TRBJ1-1	CASSPTGTGVTEAFF
TRBV28	-	TRBJ1-2	CASSFGRAIYGYTF
TRBV2	-	TRBJ1-2	CASSGQGNYGYTF
TRBV6-1	-	TRBJ1-6	CASSEALRNSPLHF
TRBV12-3/TRBV12-4	-	TRBJ1-5	CASRDSNQPQHF
TRBV27	medium-sized	TRBJ1-3	CASSVTGDGNTIYF
TRBV7-9	-	TRBJ2-5	CASSLPLGSGRGETQYF
TRBV28	-	TRBJ1-1	CASSSGDTEAFF
TRBV7-8	-	TRBJ1-6	CASSLDVTHNSPLHF
TRBV5-4	-	TRBJ1-5	CASSFRPDQPQHF
TRBV25-1	-	TRBJ2-7	CASREGTSGYEQYF
TRBV28	-	TRBJ2-5	CASSLSAGGQETQYF